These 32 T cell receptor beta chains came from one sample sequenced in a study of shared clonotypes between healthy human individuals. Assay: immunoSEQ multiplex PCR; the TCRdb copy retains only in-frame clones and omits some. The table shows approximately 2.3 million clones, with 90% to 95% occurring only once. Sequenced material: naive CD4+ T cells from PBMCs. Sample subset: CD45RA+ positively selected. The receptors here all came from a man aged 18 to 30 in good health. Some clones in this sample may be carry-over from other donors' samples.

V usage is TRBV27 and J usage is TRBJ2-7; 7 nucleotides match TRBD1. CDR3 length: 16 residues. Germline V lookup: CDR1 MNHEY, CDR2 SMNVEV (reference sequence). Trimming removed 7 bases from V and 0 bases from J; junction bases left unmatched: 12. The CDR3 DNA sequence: TGTGCCAGCATCCTACCGGGACAGCTTCCCTCCTACGAGCAGTACTTC. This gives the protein CASILPGQLPSYEQYF.

CDR3 DNA: TGTGCCAGCAGCCTTAGCGGGGCCCGGGGGACCCAGTACTTC. This sequence encodes CASSLSGARGTQYF. The J gene is TRBJ2-5, the V gene TRBV7-3; the match to TRBD2 covers 8 bases. CDR3 size: 14 residues. The V gene's germline CDR1 is SGHTA and CDR2 FQGTGA. With V trimmed by 5 bases and J by 7 bases, 9 bases remained unmatched. Combining the CDR3 with reference TRBV7-3 and TRBJ2-5 gives the whole variable domain GAGVSQTPSNKVTEKGKYVELRCDPISGHTALYWYRQSLGQGPEFLIYFQGTGAADDSGLPNDRFFAVRPEGSVSTLKIQRTERGDSAVYLCASSLSGARGTQYFGPGTRLLVL.

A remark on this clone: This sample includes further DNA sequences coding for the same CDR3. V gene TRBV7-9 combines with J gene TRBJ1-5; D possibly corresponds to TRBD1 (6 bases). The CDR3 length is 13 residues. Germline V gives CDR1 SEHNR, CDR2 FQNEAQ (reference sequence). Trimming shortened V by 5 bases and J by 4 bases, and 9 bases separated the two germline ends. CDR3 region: CASSPTGNQPQHF. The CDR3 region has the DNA TGTGCCAGCAGCCCCACAGGGAATCAGCCCCAGCATTTT.

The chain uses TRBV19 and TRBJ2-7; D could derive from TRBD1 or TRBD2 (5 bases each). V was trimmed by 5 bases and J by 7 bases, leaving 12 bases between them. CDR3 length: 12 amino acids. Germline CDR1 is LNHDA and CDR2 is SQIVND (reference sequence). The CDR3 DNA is TGTGCCAGTAGTCGGTTGAGGGGTGAGCAGTACTTC. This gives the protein CASSRLRGEQYF.

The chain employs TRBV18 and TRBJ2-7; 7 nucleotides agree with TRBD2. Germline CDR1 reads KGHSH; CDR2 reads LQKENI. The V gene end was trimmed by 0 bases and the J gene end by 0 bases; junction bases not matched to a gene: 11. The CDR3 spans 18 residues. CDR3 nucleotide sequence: TGTGCCAGCTCACCACCCGGGGGAATGAGGACTAGCTCCTACGAGCAGTACTTC. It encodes CASSPPGGMRTSSYEQYF.

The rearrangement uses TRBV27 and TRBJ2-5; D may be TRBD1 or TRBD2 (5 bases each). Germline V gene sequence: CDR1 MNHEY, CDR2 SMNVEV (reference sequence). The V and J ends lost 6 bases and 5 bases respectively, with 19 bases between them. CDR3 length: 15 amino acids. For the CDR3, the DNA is TGTGCCAGCAGGGGGGACGACACCTTAAGGGAGACCCAGTACTTC. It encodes CASRGDDTLRETQYF.

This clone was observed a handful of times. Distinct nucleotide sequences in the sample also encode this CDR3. The CDR3 spells CASTPTVNTEAFF. For the CDR3, the DNA is TGTGCCAGCACCCCGACAGTGAACACTGAAGCTTTCTTT. V is TRBV2 and J is TRBJ1-1; a possible D gene is TRBD1 (5 bases). The CDR3 consists of 13 residues. Per germline, CDR1 SNHLY and CDR2 FYNNEI. Trimming pared 7 bases from V and 0 bases from J, leaving 9 bases between. The variable domain in full, with the rest retrieved from reference TRBV2 and TRBJ1-1, is EPEVTQTPSHQVTQMGQEVILRCVPISNHLYFYWYRQILGQKVEFLVSFYNNEISEKSEIFDDQFSVERPDGSNFTLKIRSTKLEDSAMYFCASTPTVNTEAFFGQGTRLTVV.

The DNA for the CDR3 is TGCAGCGTTGAAAACCTTGGGCAGAACACTGAAGCTTTCTTT. It specifies CSVENLGQNTEAFF. V usage is TRBV29-1 and J usage is TRBJ1-1; D gene unclear. The germline CDR1 and CDR2 sequences are SQVTM and ANQGSEA. Trimming pared 2 bases from V and 1 base from J, leaving 11 bases between. This CDR3 contains 14 residues. The full variable domain, rest sourced from reference TRBV29-1 and TRBJ1-1, is SAVISQKPSRDICQRGTSLTIQCQVDSQVTMMFWYRQQPGQSLTLIATANQGSEATYESGFVIDKFPISRPNLTFSTLTVSNMSPEDSSIYLCSVENLGQNTEAFFGQGTRLTVV.

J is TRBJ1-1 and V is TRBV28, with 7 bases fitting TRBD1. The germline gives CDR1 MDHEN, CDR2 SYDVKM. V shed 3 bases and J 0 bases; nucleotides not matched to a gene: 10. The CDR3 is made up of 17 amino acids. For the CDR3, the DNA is TGTGCCAGCAGTTTGGTCAGGGGGGCAAACTTGAACACTGAAGCTTTCTTT. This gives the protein CASSLVRGANLNTEAFF.

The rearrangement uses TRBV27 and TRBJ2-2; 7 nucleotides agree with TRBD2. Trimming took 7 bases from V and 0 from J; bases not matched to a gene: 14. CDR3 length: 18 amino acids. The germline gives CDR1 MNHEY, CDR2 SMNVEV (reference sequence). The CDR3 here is CASTGLDRPFANTGELFF. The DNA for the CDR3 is TGTGCCAGCACCGGACTAGATCGTCCCTTCGCGAACACCGGGGAGCTGTTTTTT.

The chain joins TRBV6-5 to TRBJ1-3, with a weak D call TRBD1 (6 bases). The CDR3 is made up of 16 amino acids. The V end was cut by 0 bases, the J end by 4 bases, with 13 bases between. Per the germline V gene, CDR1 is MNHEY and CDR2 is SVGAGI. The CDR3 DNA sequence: TGTGCCAGCAGTTACTCGGCAACAGGGCAGGGAAACACCATATATTTT. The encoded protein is CASSYSATGQGNTIYF.

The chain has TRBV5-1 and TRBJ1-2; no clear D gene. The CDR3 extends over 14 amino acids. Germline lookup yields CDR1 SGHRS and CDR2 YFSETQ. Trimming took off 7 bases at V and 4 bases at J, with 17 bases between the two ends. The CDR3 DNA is TGCGCCAGCCGCACCTCAACAGAACTCTATGGCTACACCTTC. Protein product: CASRTSTELYGYTF.

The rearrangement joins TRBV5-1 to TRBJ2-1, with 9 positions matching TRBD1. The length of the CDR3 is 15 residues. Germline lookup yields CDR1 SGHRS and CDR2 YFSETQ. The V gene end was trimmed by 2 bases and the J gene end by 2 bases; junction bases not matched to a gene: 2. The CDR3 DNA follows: TGCGCCAGCAGCTTAACAGGGGGCACCTACAATGAGCAGTTCTTC. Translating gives CASSLTGGTYNEQFF.

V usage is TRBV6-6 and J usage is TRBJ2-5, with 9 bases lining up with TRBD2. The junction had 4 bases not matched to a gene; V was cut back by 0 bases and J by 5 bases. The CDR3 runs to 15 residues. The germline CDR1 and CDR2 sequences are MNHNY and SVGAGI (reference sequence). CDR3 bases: TGTGCCAGCAGTTACTCAGGACTAGCGACGGAGACCCAGTACTTC. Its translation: CASSYSGLATETQYF.

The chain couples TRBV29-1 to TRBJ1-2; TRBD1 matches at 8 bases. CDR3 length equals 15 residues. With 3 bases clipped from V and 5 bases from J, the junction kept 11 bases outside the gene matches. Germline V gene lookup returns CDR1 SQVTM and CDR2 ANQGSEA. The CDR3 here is CSVDSVDRGRYGYTF. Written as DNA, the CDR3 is TGCAGCGTTGATAGCGTAGACAGGGGCAGGTATGGCTACACCTTC.

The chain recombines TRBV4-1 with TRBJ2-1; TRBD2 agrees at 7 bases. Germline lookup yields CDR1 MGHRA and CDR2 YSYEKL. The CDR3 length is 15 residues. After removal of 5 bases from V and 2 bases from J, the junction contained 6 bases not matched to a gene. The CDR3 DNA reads TGCGCCAGCAGCATACAGCGGGAAGCCTACAATGAGCAGTTCTTC. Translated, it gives CASSIQREAYNEQFF.

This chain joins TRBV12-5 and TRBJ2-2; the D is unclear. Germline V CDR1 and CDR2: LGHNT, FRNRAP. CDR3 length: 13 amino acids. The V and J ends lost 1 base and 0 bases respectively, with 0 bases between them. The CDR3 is CASGLANTGELFF. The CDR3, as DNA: TGTGCTAGTGGTTTGGCGAACACCGGGGAGCTGTTTTTT.

CDR3 sequence: CASRRMTGELFF. CDR3 nucleotides: TGTGCCAGCAGGAGGATGACCGGGGAGCTGTTTTTT. The V call is TRBV2, the J call TRBJ2-2; no definite D call. V shed 6 bases and J shed 5 bases, with 7 bases lying between them. Per the germline V gene, CDR1 is SNHLY and CDR2 is FYNNEI. This CDR3 has 12 amino acids.

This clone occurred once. The CDR3 nucleotides are TGTGCCAGCTCGCAGGGGGCTCCAGGCATTCAGTACTTC. Protein product: CASSQGAPGIQYF. The chain recombines TRBV18 with TRBJ2-4, with 8 nucleotides matching TRBD1. CDR1 KGHSH and CDR2 LQKENI come from the germline V gene. V lost 6 bases, J lost 9 bases, and 7 bases stayed unmatched. The CDR3 consists of 13 residues.

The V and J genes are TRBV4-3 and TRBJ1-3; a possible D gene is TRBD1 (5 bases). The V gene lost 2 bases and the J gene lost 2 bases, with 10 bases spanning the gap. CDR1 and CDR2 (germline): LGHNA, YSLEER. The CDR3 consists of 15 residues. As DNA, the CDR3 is TGCGCCAGCAGCCAATTGTGGGGCCCTGGAAACACCATATATTTT. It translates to CASSQLWGPGNTIYF.

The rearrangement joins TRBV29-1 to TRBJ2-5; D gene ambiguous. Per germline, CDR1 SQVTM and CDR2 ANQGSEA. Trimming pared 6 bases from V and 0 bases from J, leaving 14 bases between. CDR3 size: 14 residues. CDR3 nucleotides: TGCAGCGTGGTCGGTAGGTCGGACCAAGAGACCCAGTACTTC. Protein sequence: CSVVGRSDQETQYF.

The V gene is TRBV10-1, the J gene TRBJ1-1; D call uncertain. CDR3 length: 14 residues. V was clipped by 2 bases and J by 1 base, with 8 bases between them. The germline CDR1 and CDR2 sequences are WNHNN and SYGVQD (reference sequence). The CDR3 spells CASSERFRNTEAFF. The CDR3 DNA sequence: TGCGCCAGCAGTGAGCGTTTCAGGAACACTGAAGCTTTCTTT.

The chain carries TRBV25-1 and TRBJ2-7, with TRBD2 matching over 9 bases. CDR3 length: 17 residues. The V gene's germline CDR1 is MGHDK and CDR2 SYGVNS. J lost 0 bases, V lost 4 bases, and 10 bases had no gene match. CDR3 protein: CASSVSSGRPGSYEQYF. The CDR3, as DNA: TGTGCCAGCAGTGTATCCAGCGGGAGGCCGGGCTCCTACGAGCAGTACTTC.

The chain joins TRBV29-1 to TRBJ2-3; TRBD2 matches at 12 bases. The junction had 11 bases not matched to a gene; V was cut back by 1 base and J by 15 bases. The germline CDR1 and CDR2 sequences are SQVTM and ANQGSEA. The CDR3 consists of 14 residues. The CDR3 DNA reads TGCAGCGTTGAAGGGAGACTAGCGGGAGAACTTAGATATTTT. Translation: CSVEGRLAGELRYF.

CDR3 region: CASSPLRVQETQYF. CDR3 in DNA: TGTGCCAGCAGCCCCCTACGAGTCCAAGAGACCCAGTACTTC. The genes are TRBV7-2 and TRBJ2-5; D is uncertain. CDR3 length equals 14 residues. V was cut by 5 bases and J by 1 base, with 11 bases left in between. CDR1 is SGHTA and CDR2 is FQGNSA in the germline V gene. Combining the CDR3 with reference TRBV7-2 and TRBJ2-5 gives the whole variable domain GAGVSQSPSNKVTEKGKDVELRCDPISGHTALYWYRQSLGQGLEFLIYFQGNSAPDKSGLPSDRFSAERTGGSVSTLTIQRTQQEDSAVYLCASSPLRVQETQYFGPGTRLLVL.

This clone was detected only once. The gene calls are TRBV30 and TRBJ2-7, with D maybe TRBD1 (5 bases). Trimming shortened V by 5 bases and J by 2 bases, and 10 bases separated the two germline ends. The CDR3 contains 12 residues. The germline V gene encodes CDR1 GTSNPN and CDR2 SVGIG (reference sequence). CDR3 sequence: CAWDSSTYEQYF. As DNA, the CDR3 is TGTGCCTGGGACAGTTCAACCTACGAGCAGTACTTC. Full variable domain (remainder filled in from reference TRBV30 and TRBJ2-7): SQTIHQWPATLVQPVGSPLSLECTVEGTSNPNLYWYRQAAGRGLQLLFYSVGIGQISSEVPQNLSASRPQDRQFILSSKKLLLSDSGFYLCAWDSSTYEQYFGPGTRLTVT.

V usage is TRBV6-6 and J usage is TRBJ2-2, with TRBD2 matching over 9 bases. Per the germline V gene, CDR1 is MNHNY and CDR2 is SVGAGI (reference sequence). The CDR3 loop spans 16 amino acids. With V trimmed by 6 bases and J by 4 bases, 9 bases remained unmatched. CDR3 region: CASSFSSGASTGELFF. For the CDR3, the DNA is TGTGCCAGCAGCTTTTCTAGCGGGGCTTCCACCGGGGAGCTGTTTTTT.

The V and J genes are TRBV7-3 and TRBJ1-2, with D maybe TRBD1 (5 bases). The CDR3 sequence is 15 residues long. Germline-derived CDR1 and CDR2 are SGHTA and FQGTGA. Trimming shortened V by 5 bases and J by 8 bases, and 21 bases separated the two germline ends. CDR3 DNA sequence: TGTGCCAGCAGCCCCACCCCAGGGAATTTAAGGGGCTACACCTTC. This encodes CASSPTPGNLRGYTF. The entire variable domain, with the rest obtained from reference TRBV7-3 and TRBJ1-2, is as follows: GAGVSQTPSNKVTEKGKYVELRCDPISGHTALYWYRQSLGQGPEFLIYFQGTGAADDSGLPNDRFFAVRPEGSVSTLKIQRTERGDSAVYLCASSPTPGNLRGYTFGSGTRLTVV.

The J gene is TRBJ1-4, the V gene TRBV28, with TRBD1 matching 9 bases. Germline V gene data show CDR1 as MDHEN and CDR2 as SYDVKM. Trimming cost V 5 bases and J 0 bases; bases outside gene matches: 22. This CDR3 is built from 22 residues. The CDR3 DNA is TGTGCCAGCAGTCCAGCCGGGACAGGGATGTCCGGCGAATTGGCAACTAATGAAAAACTGTTTTTT. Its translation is CASSPAGTGMSGELATNEKLFF. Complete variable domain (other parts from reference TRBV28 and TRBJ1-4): DVKVTQSSRYLVKRTGEKVFLECVQDMDHENMFWYRQDPGLGLRLIYFSYDVKMKEKGDIPEGYSVSREKKERFSLILESASTNQTSMYLCASSPAGTGMSGELATNEKLFFGSGTQLSVL.

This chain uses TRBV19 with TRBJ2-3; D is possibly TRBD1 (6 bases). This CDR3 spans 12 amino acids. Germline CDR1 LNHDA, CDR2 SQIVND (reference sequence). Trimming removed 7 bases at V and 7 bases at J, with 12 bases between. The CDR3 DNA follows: TGTGCCAGTACCACAGGGTTGCATACGCAGTATTTT. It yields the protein CASTTGLHTQYF.

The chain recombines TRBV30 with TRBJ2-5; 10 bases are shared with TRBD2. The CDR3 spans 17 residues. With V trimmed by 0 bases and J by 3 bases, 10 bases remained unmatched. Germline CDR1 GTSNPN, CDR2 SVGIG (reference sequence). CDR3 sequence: CAWSVSIGLAGEETQYF. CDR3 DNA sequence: TGTGCCTGGAGTGTTAGTATAGGGCTAGCGGGAGAAGAGACCCAGTACTTC.

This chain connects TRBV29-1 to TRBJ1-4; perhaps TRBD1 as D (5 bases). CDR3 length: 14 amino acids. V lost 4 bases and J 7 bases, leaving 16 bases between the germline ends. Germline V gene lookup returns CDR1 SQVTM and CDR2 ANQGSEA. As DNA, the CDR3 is TGCAGCGTTGGAGGCGGGAGGGGTGGTGAAAAACTGTTTTTT. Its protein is CSVGGGRGGEKLFF.